The sequence of this TCR beta chain was determined in a study of cytomegalovirus exposure and HLA in healthy donors. This clone was seen a handful of times. Its antigen remains unknown. Primers: 60 Vbeta forward and 13 Jbeta reverse. TCRdb's table, derived via immunoSEQ multiplex PCR, lists solely in-frame clones and lacks some. Seen here are approximately 100,000 clones, 50% to 65% observed once, and the top ten hold approximately 3.8%. Study findings and constraints: TCR beta V segments were, for the most part, productive about 87% or about 30% of the time in an earlier analysis. TCR beta sequences reportedly predicted most subjects' HLA-A and HLA-B alleles accurately. When presence/absence was analysed, sequencing depth was taken to be roughly uniform across donors.

Germline values: CDR1 GTSNPN, CDR2 SVGIG (reference sequence). V lost 2 bases and J lost 4, with 17 bases in between. The CDR3 length is 15 residues. This TCR derives from a man aged 25-40 years in good health and CMV-seropositive. Sequences were obtained from PBMCs. V usage is TRBV30 and J usage is TRBJ1-1, with D possibly being TRBD1 (6 bases). The CDR3 region has the DNA TGTGCCTGGAGTCCAATCGGGGGCGGGGGCACTGAAGCTTTCTTT. Translation gives CAWSPIGGGGTEAFF. The whole variable domain, remainder taken from reference TRBV30 and TRBJ1-1, is SQTIHQWPATLVQPVGSPLSLECTVEGTSNPNLYWYRQAAGRGLQLLFYSVGIGQISSEVPQNLSASRPQDRQFILSSKKLLLSDSGFYLCAWSPIGGGGTEAFFGQGTRLTVV.